The next 3 T cell receptor beta chains were all read from a single sample in a study of metastatic and nonmetastatic thyroid tumors (dated by TCRdb to 2020 to 2022). No treatment had been received by any patient before thyroid surgery. Receptor amplification or capture employed PCR. Data came from an Illumina HiSeq 4000. TCRdb trimmed the raw reads at Q25, called clones with MiXCR and kept productive beta chains. The sample table shows about 35,000 clones, and 25% to 30% are seen once. Less than 9.5% of the sample lies in the top ten. Sequencing was done on a sample of blood. These TCRs come from a female donor with papillary thyroid cancer or a benign thyroid nodule (not recorded which). Some clones in this sample may be carry-over from other donors' samples.

The sample holds many counts of this clone. V gene TRBV29-1 combines with J gene TRBJ2-7, with no clear D. Germline V gene sequence: CDR1 SQVTM, CDR2 ANQGSEA. V was pared by 7 bases and J by 2 bases, with 15 bases between. The CDR3 spans 13 residues. In DNA, the CDR3 is TGCAGCGCCAAAGGCGGTGGCGCCTACGAGCAGTACTTC. This sequence encodes CSAKGGGAYEQYF.

This clone has more than one count but fewer than ten. The chain is built from TRBV5-1 and TRBJ1-1; D gene ambiguous. V gave up 0 bases and J gave up 0 bases, with 9 bases separating them. The CDR3 has 15 amino acids. The germline CDR1 and CDR2 sequences are SGHRS and YFSETQ. DNA of the CDR3: TGCGCCAGCAGCTTGGTACAAGGAATGAACACTGAAGCTTTCTTT. Translated, it gives CASSLVQGMNTEAFF.

Many counts were recorded for this clone. CDR3 region: CASSLARGEQFF. In DNA form, the CDR3 reads TGTGCCAGCAGCTTAGCGAGGGGTGAGCAGTTCTTC. The chain combines TRBV7-8 with TRBJ2-1; D may correspond to TRBD1 or TRBD2 (5 bases each). CDR1 and CDR2 from the germline V gene are SGHVS and FQNEAQ. This CDR3 has 12 amino acids. V lost 0 bases, J lost 9 bases, and 6 bases lay in between.